A selection of T cell receptor beta chains follows, all from one sample in a study of Tregs in tolerant kidney transplant recipients. Clones were sequenced by immunoSEQ multiplex PCR, and TCRdb holds only the in-frame ones, with some missing. The sample contains 240,000 or so clones, 84% of which appear only once. Sequencing used CD4+ T cells from blood. The receptors originated from a human donor in good health. Each CDR3 is given without its conserved first and last residue. Fields, in order: V gene, D gene, J gene, CDR3 protein. A D gene is named only where the DNA matches it firmly.

v_gene: TRBV19
d_gene: NA
j_gene: TRBJ2-3
CDR3aa: ASTPGVTDTQY

v_gene: TRBV6-6
d_gene: NA
j_gene: TRBJ2-7
CDR3aa: ASSYAGLAYEQY

v_gene: TRBV28
d_gene: NA
j_gene: TRBJ1-2
CDR3aa: ASSFLHYGYT

v_gene: TRBV6-4
d_gene: NA
j_gene: TRBJ1-6
CDR3aa: ASSDTGYSPLH

v_gene: TRBV10-3
d_gene: NA
j_gene: TRBJ2-7
CDR3aa: AISEEGRSDEQY

v_gene: TRBV27
d_gene: TRBD1
j_gene: TRBJ1-4
CDR3aa: ASRGQGATTNEKLF

v_gene: TRBV7-9
d_gene: NA
j_gene: TRBJ2-1
CDR3aa: ASSQEWGSYNEQF

v_gene: TRBV7-9
d_gene: NA
j_gene: TRBJ2-5
CDR3aa: ASSSRGAGGFQETQY

v_gene: TRBV5-4
d_gene: TRBD2
j_gene: TRBJ2-1
CDR3aa: ASSLTSGNNEQF

v_gene: TRBV7-2
d_gene: NA
j_gene: NA
CDR3aa: ASSLQDRAYEQY

v_gene: TRBV6-5
d_gene: NA
j_gene: TRBJ1-2
CDR3aa: ASSYQGSVSGGYT

v_gene: TRBV5-1
d_gene: NA
j_gene: TRBJ2-3
CDR3aa: ASSLGAGDTQY

v_gene: TRBV5-4
d_gene: NA
j_gene: TRBJ2-3
CDR3aa: ASSLRTSTDTQY

v_gene: TRBV30
d_gene: NA
j_gene: TRBJ1-5
CDR3aa: AWSNTGNQPQH

v_gene: TRBV5-1
d_gene: NA
j_gene: TRBJ2-2
CDR3aa: ASSPKVWHDTGELF

v_gene: TRBV6-1
d_gene: TRBD2
j_gene: TRBJ2-1
CDR3aa: AIPAGDYNEQF

v_gene: TRBV15
d_gene: TRBD2
j_gene: TRBJ2-7
CDR3aa: ATSSPLTSGRMSEQY

v_gene: TRBV29-1
d_gene: NA
j_gene: TRBJ1-3
CDR3aa: SVDKGGSGNTIY

v_gene: TRBV18
d_gene: NA
j_gene: TRBJ1-1
CDR3aa: ASTPAGRNTEAF

v_gene: TRBV27
d_gene: TRBD1
j_gene: TRBJ1-1
CDR3aa: ASRPRGRDTEAF

v_gene: TRBV12-5
d_gene: TRBD2
j_gene: TRBJ2-1
CDR3aa: ASGLGSGGGLEQF

v_gene: TRBV11-2
d_gene: NA
j_gene: TRBJ2-5
CDR3aa: ASSLNSAGGGETQY

v_gene: TRBV10-3
d_gene: TRBD2
j_gene: TRBJ2-7
CDR3aa: AISQGLAGVTYEQY

v_gene: TRBV7-3
d_gene: NA
j_gene: TRBJ1-1
CDR3aa: ASSLNPDMNTEAF

v_gene: TRBV2
d_gene: NA
j_gene: TRBJ1-4
CDR3aa: ASSLQGLNEKLF

v_gene: TRBV5-1
d_gene: TRBD2
j_gene: TRBJ2-7
CDR3aa: ASSLWSSGLGY

v_gene: TRBV10-1
d_gene: NA
j_gene: TRBJ1-2
CDR3aa: ASSESGGLGYT

v_gene: TRBV7-9
d_gene: TRBD1
j_gene: TRBJ1-4
CDR3aa: ASSPTGRSEKLF

v_gene: TRBV4-2
d_gene: NA
j_gene: TRBJ2-2
CDR3aa: ASSQDLVVGELF

v_gene: TRBV30
d_gene: TRBD2
j_gene: TRBJ2-3
CDR3aa: AWSQRLAGGTDTQY

v_gene: TRBV14
d_gene: NA
j_gene: TRBJ1-6
CDR3aa: ASSQWDLPNSPLH

v_gene: TRBV10-1
d_gene: NA
j_gene: TRBJ2-7
CDR3aa: ASWGGSYEQY

v_gene: TRBV2
d_gene: NA
j_gene: TRBJ1-3
CDR3aa: ASKERENTIY

v_gene: TRBV6-1
d_gene: NA
j_gene: TRBJ1-2
CDR3aa: ASSPGQTLYGYT

v_gene: TRBV5-1
d_gene: TRBD1
j_gene: TRBJ1-4
CDR3aa: ASSWTGDNEKLF

v_gene: TRBV7-9
d_gene: NA
j_gene: TRBJ2-6
CDR3aa: ASSSSPRAGANVLT

v_gene: TRBV5-6
d_gene: NA
j_gene: TRBJ1-5
CDR3aa: ASSLWGREHQPQH

v_gene: TRBV6-6
d_gene: NA
j_gene: TRBJ2-2
CDR3aa: ASSSQINTGELF

v_gene: TRBV15
d_gene: NA
j_gene: TRBJ1-5
CDR3aa: ATRRVSNQPQH

v_gene: TRBV6-1
d_gene: NA
j_gene: TRBJ1-2
CDR3aa: ASSEDRLFGGYT

v_gene: TRBV10-3
d_gene: NA
j_gene: TRBJ2-7
CDR3aa: AISGGTLSYEQY

v_gene: TRBV15
d_gene: NA
j_gene: TRBJ2-7
CDR3aa: ATSVNSYEQY

v_gene: TRBV6-1
d_gene: NA
j_gene: TRBJ2-2
CDR3aa: ASSEGASYTGELF

v_gene: TRBV9
d_gene: TRBD1
j_gene: TRBJ2-1
CDR3aa: ASSVAGAGGTKNEQF

v_gene: TRBV2
d_gene: TRBD1
j_gene: TRBJ1-1
CDR3aa: ASRRQGENTEAF